This TCR beta chain was sequenced in a study of CD8+ T cells in alopecia areata. Notes on the study in general: In scalp samples, resident alphabeta T cells of normal skin are also sequenced.

V shed 7 bases and J 3 bases; nucleotides not matched to a gene: 5. CDR3 size: 13 residues. Germline lookup yields CDR1 SQVTM and CDR2 ANQGSEA. RNA was isolated and reverse transcribed to cDNA, the sequencing template. Assay: immunoSEQ multiplex PCR; the TCRdb copy retains only in-frame clones and omits some. The sample yields roughly 120,000 clones, 30% to 40% seen once. Researchers gathered lesional scalp punch biopsies and peripheral blood from patients with alopecia areata. Worth noting for this clone: Its specificity is unknown.

Material: CD4+ T cells sorted from blood. The TCR originated in a human donor with alopecia areata. V and J are TRBV29-1 and TRBJ1-4; 7 bases are shared with TRBD1. DNA of the CDR3: TGCAGCGGGGGGACAGCTGCTAATGAAAAACTGTTTTTT. It is translated as CSGGTAANEKLFF.